The 8 T cell receptor beta chains below come from one sample, sequenced in a study of identifying expanded T cells in peripheral blood. Clones were read by immunoSEQ multiplex PCR, and TCRdb kept only the in-frame ones, dropping some. The sample lists around 120,000 clones, about 80% occurring once. Sample: blood. The receptors come from a person aged 18-70 years in good health.

This chain uses TRBV7-9 with TRBJ1-2, with D perhaps TRBD1 (5 bases). The CDR3 is made up of 13 amino acids. Germline loops: CDR1 SEHNR, CDR2 FQNEAQ (reference sequence). The V end was cut by 3 bases, the J end by 4 bases, with 9 bases between. The CDR3 coding sequence is TGTGCCAGCAGCTTGGGGGTTCTCTATGGCTACACCTTC. It yields the protein CASSLGVLYGYTF.

In this sample, this clone turned up a few times. V gene TRBV18 combines with J gene TRBJ2-3, with 8 bases aligning to TRBD2. V shed 4 bases and J 4 bases; nucleotides not matched to a gene: 4. This CDR3 is built from 14 residues. Germline CDR1 is KGHSH and CDR2 is LQKENI. CDR3 sequence reads: CASSRASGSDTQYF. In DNA, the CDR3 is TGTGCCAGCTCACGGGCTAGCGGGTCAGATACGCAGTATTTT.

The CDR3 sequence is CASSQDWTGIGYNSGNQPQHF. The CDR3, as DNA: TGTGCCAGCAGCCAAGATTGGACAGGGATTGGTTACAATAGCGGCAATCAGCCCCAGCATTTT. V and J are TRBV4-2 and TRBJ1-5; 8 nucleotides line up with TRBD1. The CDR3 is 21 residues long. The germline CDR1 and CDR2 sequences are LGHNA and YNFKEQ. The V gene end was trimmed by 0 bases and the J gene end by 2 bases; junction bases not matched to a gene: 18.

V gene TRBV5-1 combines with J gene TRBJ2-1, with D hard to call. The CDR3 consists of 16 residues. Germline CDR1 reads SGHRS; CDR2 reads YFSETQ. V lost 0 bases, J lost 5 bases, and 15 bases lay in between. In nucleotides, the CDR3 is TGCGCCAGCAGCTTGGCCCCCTTTTCGGGTCACAATGAGCAGTTCTTC. Translating gives CASSLAPFSGHNEQFF. The full variable domain, in which reference TRBV5-1 and TRBJ2-1 provide the parts outside the CDR3, is KAGVTQTPRYLIKTRGQQVTLSCSPISGHRSVSWYQQTPGQGLQFLFEYFSETQRNKGNFPGRFSGRQFSNSRSEMNVSTLELGDSALYLCASSLAPFSGHNEQFFGPGTRLTVL.

J is TRBJ2-7 and V is TRBV6-5; TRBD2 agrees at 13 bases. From germline, CDR1 is MNHEY and CDR2 SVGAGI. The ends lost 6 bases at V and 9 bases at J; junction bases unmatched: 5. The CDR3 runs to 13 residues. The CDR3, as DNA: TGTGCCAGCAGAGGGACTAGCGGGGACGGGCAGTACTTC. Protein sequence: CASRGTSGDGQYF.

The gene calls are TRBV19 and TRBJ2-1; 7 bases fit TRBD1. Losses at the gene ends were 9 bases for V and 10 bases for J; bases not matched to a gene: 12. There are 13 residues in the CDR3. CDR1 is LNHDA, CDR2 SQIVND, per germline (reference sequence). The CDR3 region has the DNA TGTGCCAGCCGGGACAGAGCCTCCCGGGAGCAGTTCTTC. Its translation is CASRDRASREQFF.

The chain carries TRBV7-2 and TRBJ2-7; tentatively, D is TRBD1 (6 bases). Germline lookup yields CDR1 SGHTA and CDR2 FQGNSA. The V end lost 5 bases, the J end lost 3 bases, and 20 bases lay between the germline ends. This CDR3 is 16 amino acids long. CDR3 DNA sequence: TGTGCCAGCAGCCCGGGACAAGGCTTGATTGTCTACGAGCAGTACTTC. Translated, it gives CASSPGQGLIVYEQYF.

The V gene is TRBV10-3, the J gene TRBJ1-5, with D uncertain. The CDR3 contains 16 residues. V lost 2 bases and J lost 2, with 13 bases in between. CDR1 ENHRY and CDR2 SYGVKD come from the germline V gene. This CDR3 reads CAISEGLQRGNQPQHF. DNA of the CDR3: TGTGCCATCAGTGAGGGTTTACAGAGGGGCAATCAGCCCCAGCATTTT.